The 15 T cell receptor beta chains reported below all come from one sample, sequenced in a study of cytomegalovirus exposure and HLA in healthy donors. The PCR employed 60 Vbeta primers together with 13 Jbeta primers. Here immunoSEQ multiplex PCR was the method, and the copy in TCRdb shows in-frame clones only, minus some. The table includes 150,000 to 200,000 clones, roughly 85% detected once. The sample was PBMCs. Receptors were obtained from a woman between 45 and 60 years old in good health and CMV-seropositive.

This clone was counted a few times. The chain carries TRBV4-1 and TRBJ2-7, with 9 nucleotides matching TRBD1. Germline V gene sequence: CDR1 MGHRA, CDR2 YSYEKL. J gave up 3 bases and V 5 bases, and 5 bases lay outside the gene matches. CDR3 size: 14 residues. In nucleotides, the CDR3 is TGCGCCAGCAGCTTCCGACAGGGGGACTACGAGCAGTACTTC. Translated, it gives CASSFRQGDYEQYF.

DNA for the CDR3: TGTGCCAGCAGCGTTTTTGGATTTGGGCAGCTGGGAGATACGCAGTATTTT. Translation gives CASSVFGFGQLGDTQYF. The genes are TRBV9 and TRBJ2-3; D gene uncertain. The CDR3 length is 17 residues. Germline V gene data show CDR1 as SGDLS and CDR2 as YYNGEE. The ends were cut back, 2 bases at V and 5 bases at J, with 21 bases in the middle.

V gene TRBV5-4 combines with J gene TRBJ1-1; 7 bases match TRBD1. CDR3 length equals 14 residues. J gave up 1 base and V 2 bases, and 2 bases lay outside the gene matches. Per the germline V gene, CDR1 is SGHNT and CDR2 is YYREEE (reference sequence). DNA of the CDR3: TGTGCCAGCAGCTTACAGGGGCAGAACACTGAAGCTTTCTTT. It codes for CASSLQGQNTEAFF.

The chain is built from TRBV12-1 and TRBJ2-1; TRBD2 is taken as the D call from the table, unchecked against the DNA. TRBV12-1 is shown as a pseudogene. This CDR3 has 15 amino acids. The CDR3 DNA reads TGTGCCAGCAGCCCAGGACTAGCGGGGAACAATGAGCAGTTCTTC. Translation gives CASSPGLAGNNEQFF.

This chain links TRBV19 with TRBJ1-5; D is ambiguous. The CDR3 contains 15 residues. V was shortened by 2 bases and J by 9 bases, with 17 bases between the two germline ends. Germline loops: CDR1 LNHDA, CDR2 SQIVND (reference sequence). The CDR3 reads CASSIMHTRELPQHF. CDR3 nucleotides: TGTGCCAGTAGTATAATGCACACCCGGGAGTTGCCCCAGCATTTT.

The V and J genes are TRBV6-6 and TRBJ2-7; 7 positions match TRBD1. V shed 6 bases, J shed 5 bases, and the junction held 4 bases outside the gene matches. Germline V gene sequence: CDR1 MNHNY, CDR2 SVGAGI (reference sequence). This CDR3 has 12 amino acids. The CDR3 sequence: CASRTDRHEQYF. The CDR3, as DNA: TGTGCCAGCAGAACGGACAGGCACGAGCAGTACTTC.

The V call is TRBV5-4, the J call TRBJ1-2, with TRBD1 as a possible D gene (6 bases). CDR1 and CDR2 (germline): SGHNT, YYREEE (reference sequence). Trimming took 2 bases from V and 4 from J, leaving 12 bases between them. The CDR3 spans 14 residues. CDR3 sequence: CASSLQGGPYGYTF. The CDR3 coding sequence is TGTGCCAGCAGCTTACAGGGTGGTCCCTATGGCTACACCTTC.

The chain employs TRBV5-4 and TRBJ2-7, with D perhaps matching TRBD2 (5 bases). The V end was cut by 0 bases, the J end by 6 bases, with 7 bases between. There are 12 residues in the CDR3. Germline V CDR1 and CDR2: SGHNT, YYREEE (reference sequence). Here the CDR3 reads CASSLGGLEQYF. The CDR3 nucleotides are TGTGCCAGCAGCTTGGGAGGGCTCGAGCAGTACTTC.

CDR3 DNA: TGTGCCAGTATTCGGCGGACAGGGTCTAATCAGCCCCAGCATTTT. Translated, it gives CASIRRTGSNQPQHF. This chain connects TRBV19 to TRBJ1-5; 8 bases match TRBD1. Germline CDR1 and CDR2: LNHDA and SQIVND (reference sequence). This CDR3 has 15 amino acids. V lost 7 bases, J lost 4 bases, and 9 bases stayed unmatched.

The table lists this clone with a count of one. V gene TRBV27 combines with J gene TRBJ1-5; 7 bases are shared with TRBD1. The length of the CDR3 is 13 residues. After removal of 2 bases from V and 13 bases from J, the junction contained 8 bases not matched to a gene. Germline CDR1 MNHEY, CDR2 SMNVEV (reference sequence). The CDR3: CASSLQGGLTQHF. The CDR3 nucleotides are TGTGCCAGCAGTTTACAGGGGGGCCTCACTCAGCATTTT.

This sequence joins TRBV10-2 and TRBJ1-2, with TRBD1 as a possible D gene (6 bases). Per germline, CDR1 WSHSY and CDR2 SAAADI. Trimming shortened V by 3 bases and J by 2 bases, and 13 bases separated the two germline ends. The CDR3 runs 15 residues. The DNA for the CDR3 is TGCGCCAGCAGTGAAGGGGGGGACCCCAACTATGGCTACACCTTC. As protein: CASSEGGDPNYGYTF.

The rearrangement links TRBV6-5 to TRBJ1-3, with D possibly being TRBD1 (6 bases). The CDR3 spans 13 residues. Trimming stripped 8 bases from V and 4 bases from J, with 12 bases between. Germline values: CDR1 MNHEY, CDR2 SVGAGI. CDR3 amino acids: CASLAGAGNTIYF. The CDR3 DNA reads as TGTGCCAGCCTGGCGGGGGCGGGAAACACCATATATTTT.

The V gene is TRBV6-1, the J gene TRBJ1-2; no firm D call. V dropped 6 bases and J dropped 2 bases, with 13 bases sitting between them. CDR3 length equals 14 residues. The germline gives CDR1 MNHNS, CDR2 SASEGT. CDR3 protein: CASRSLSRNYGYTF. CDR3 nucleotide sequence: TGTGCCAGCAGGTCGTTGAGTCGCAACTATGGCTACACCTTC.

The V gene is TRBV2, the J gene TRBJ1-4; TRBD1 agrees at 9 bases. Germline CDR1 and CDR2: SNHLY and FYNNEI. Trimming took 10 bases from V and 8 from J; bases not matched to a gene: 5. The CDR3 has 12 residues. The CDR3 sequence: CATGQGYEKLFF. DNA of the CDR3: TGTGCCACGGGACAGGGTTACGAAAAACTGTTTTTT.

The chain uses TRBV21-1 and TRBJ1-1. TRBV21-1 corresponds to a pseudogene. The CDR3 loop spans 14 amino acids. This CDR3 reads CASSTDTGETEAFF. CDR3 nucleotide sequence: TGTGCCAGCAGCACGGACACGGGGGAGACTGAAGCTTTCTTT.